These 5 T cell receptor beta chains share one sample of origin, sequenced in a study of cytomegalovirus exposure and HLA in healthy donors. Vbeta (60) and Jbeta (13) primers were used in the PCR. TCRdb's copy holds only in-frame clones and misses some; the assay was immunoSEQ multiplex PCR. This table has 75,000 to 90,000 clones, about 77% appearing once. The source material was PBMCs. The receptors derive from a man between 45 and 60 years old in good health and CMV-seronegative.

This chain links TRBV18 with TRBJ2-1, with 8 bases aligning to TRBD1. The V and J ends lost 1 base and 8 bases, in that order; junction bases with no gene match: 10. The CDR3 has 16 residues. Germline-derived CDR1 and CDR2 are KGHSH and LQKENI. The CDR3 DNA follows: TGTGCCAGCTCACCACGGGTCCAGGGGGCAGGCGATGAGCAGTTCTTC. Residues: CASSPRVQGAGDEQFF.

The chain uses TRBV27 and TRBJ1-1, with D possibly being TRBD1 (5 bases). This CDR3 comprises 15 residues. The germline gives CDR1 MNHEY, CDR2 SMNVEV (reference sequence). V was shortened by 5 bases and J by 7 bases, with 20 bases between the two germline ends. CDR3 sequence: CASSHNVGGTLEAFF. The CDR3 DNA sequence: TGTGCCAGCAGTCATAACGTGGGGGGGACCCTTGAAGCTTTCTTT.

The chain is built from TRBV28 and TRBJ2-6; 7 positions match TRBD1. Looked up from germline, CDR1 is MDHEN and CDR2 is SYDVKM. With 4 bases clipped from V and 4 bases from J, the junction kept 13 bases outside the gene matches. This CDR3 comprises 18 residues. The CDR3 nucleotides read TGTGCCAGCAGTTCCCCGGCTGGGACAGAGACCGGGGCCAACGTCCTGACTTTC. It codes for CASSSPAGTETGANVLTF. The full variable domain, in which reference TRBV28 and TRBJ2-6 provide the parts outside the CDR3, is DVKVTQSSRYLVKRTGEKVFLECVQDMDHENMFWYRQDPGLGLRLIYFSYDVKMKEKGDIPEGYSVSREKKERFSLILESASTNQTSMYLCASSSPAGTETGANVLTFGAGSRLTVL.

The V call is TRBV5-4, the J call TRBJ2-1; 8 bases line up with TRBD1. The germline V gene encodes CDR1 SGHNT and CDR2 YYREEE (reference sequence). Germline trimming cut 9 bases from V and 4 bases from J; bases unmatched to any gene: 9. The CDR3 covers 14 residues. The CDR3 is CATIPGQGYNEQFF. The DNA of the CDR3 is TGTGCCACCATCCCCGGACAGGGTTACAATGAGCAGTTCTTC.

This clone has more than one count but fewer than ten. This chain uses TRBV27 with TRBJ1-1; TRBD1 might be the D (5 bases). Trimming took 8 bases from V and 3 from J, leaving 13 bases between them. In germline, CDR1 is MNHEY, CDR2 SMNVEV (reference sequence). CDR3 length equals 13 residues. CDR3 in DNA: TGTGCCAGCTCATGGGCGGGGGACACTGAAGCTTTCTTT. Amino acids: CASSWAGDTEAFF.